These T cell receptor beta chains were read from a single sample in a study of blood T cell repertoires in COVID-19. The method was immunoSEQ multiplex PCR; TCRdb's version includes in-frame clones alone and lacks a portion of them. The sample consists of 150,000 to 200,000 clones, about 84% of them appearing once. The material sequenced was peripheral blood. The source is a woman younger than 45 with acute or convalescent COVID-19. CDR3s include the opening cysteine and the closing phenylalanine or tryptophan. A D gene is named only where the DNA matches it firmly. Some rows have no size entry. The others give once, few or many, or a class for an expanded clone.

TRBJ2-1,-,-,TRBV11-2,CASSPLGRVSYNEQFF,TGTGCCAGCAGCCCGTTGGGGAGAGTTTCCTACAATGAGCAGTTCTTC
TRBJ2-5,-,few,TRBV5-4,CASSQQETQYF,TGTGCCAGCAGCCAACAAGAGACCCAGTACTTC
TRBJ2-1,-,few,TRBV7-2,CASSLVYQLYNEQFF,TGTGCCAGCAGCTTAGTTTACCAACTTTACAATGAGCAGTTCTTC
TRBJ2-7,TRBD1,-,TRBV5-5,CASSRDSFSYEQYF,TGTGCCAGCAGCCGGGACAGTTTTTCCTACGAGCAGTACTTC
TRBJ1-1,-,-,TRBV5-1,CASSLAGYTEAFF,TGCGCCAGCAGCTTGGCGGGATACACTGAAGCTTTCTTT
TRBJ1-1,TRBD1,-,TRBV6-1,CASSVRGQGPRYAEAFF,TGTGCCAGCAGTGTTAGAGGACAGGGGCCCCGGTACGCTGAAGCTTTCTTT
TRBJ2-7,-,-,TRBV15,CATSREAPGYYEQYF,TGTGCCACCAGCAGAGAAGCCCCGGGTTATTACGAGCAGTACTTC
TRBJ2-7,-,many,TRBV2,CASVGADFYEQYF,TGTGCCAGCGTGGGGGCCGACTTTTACGAGCAGTACTTC
TRBJ2-1,-,-,TRBV28,CASSSYDRPDYNEQFF,TGTGCCAGCAGTTCATACGACAGGCCGGACTACAATGAGCAGTTCTTC
TRBJ2-1,TRBD2,-,TRBV7-8,CASSLAHGRGGSYNEQFF,TGTGCCAGCAGCTTAGCGCATGGGCGGGGGGGCTCCTACAATGAGCAGTTCTTC
TRBJ2-7,-,-,TRBV19,CASSMSRSYEQYF,TGTGCCAGTAGTATGAGCCGGTCCTACGAGCAGTACTTC
TRBJ1-2,-,-,TRBV4-3,CASSRALGETRDYGYTF,TGCGCCAGCAGCCGAGCATTGGGGGAGACTAGGGACTATGGCTACACCTTC
TRBJ2-7,-,few,TRBV6-1,CASSEGAEYEQYF,TGTGCCAGCAGTGAAGGAGCGGAGTACGAGCAGTACTTC
TRBJ1-1,-,-,TRBV27,CASSLRTENTEAFF,TGTGCCAGCAGTTTACGGACAGAGAACACTGAAGCTTTCTTT
TRBJ1-6,-,-,TRBV7-3,CASSLTGGQASPLHF,TGTGCCAGCAGCTTAACCGGGGGGCAAGCTTCACCCCTCCACTTT
TRBJ1-2,TRBD1,few,TRBV28,CASSSAQTGNYGYTF,TGTGCCAGCAGTTCCGCCCAGACAGGGAACTATGGCTACACCTTC
TRBJ1-5,-,-,TRBV24-1,CATQVGGNQPQHF,TGTGCCACCCAGGTGGGGGGGAATCAGCCCCAGCATTTT
TRBJ2-7,TRBD1,-,TRBV30,CAWSGGQGWSYEQYF,TGTGCCTGGAGTGGGGGACAGGGATGGTCCTACGAGCAGTACTTC
TRBJ1-1,TRBD1,-,TRBV4-1,CASSSDRVVNTEAFF,TGCGCCAGCAGCTCAGACAGGGTGGTGAACACTGAAGCTTTCTTT